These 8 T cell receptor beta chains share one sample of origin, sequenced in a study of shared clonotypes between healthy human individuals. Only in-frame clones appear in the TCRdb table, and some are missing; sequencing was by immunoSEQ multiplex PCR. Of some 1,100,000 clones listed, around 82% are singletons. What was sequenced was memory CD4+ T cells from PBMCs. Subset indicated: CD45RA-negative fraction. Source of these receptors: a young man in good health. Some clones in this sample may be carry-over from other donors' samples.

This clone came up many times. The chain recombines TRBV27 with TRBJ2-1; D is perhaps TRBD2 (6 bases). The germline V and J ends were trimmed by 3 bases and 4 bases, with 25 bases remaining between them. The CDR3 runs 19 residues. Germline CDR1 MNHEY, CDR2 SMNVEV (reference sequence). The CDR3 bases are TGTGCCAGCAGTTTGAACGTAGCGGATTTAGGGGCCAAATACAATGAGCAGTTCTTC. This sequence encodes CASSLNVADLGAKYNEQFF.

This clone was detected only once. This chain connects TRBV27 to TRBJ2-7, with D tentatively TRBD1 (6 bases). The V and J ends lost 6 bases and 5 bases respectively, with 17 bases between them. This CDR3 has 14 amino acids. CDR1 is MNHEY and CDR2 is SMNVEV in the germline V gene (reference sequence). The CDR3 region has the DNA TGTGCCAGCAGACCGTGGGGTGGGGGCAACGAGCAGTACTTC. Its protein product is CASRPWGGGNEQYF.

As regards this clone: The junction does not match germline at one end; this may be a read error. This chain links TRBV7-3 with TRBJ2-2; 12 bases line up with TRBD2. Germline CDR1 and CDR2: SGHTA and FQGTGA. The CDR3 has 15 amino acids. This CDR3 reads CASSWTSGNPGELFF. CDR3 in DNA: TGTGCCAGCAGCTGGACTAGCGGGAACCCCGGGGAGCTGTTTTTT.

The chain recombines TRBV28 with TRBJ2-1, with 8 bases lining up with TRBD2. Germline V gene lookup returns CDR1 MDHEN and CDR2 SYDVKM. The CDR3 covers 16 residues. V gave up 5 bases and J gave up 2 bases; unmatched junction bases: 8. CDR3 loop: CASSPSPGLAYNEQFF. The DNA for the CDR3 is TGTGCCAGCAGTCCCTCCCCGGGACTAGCCTACAATGAGCAGTTCTTC.

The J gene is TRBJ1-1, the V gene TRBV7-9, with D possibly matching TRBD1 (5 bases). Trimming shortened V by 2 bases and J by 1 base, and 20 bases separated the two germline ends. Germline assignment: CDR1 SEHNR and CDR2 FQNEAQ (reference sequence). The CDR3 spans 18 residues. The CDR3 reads CASSLMITGRTPNTEAFF. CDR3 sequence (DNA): TGTGCCAGCAGCTTAATGATTACAGGACGTACACCGAACACTGAAGCTTTCTTT.

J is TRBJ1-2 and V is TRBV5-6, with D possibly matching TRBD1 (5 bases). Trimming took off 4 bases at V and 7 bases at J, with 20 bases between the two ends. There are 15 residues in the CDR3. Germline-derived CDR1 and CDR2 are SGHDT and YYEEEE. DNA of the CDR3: TGTGCCAGCAGCGCCGACAGTGGGGCGCCGTTTGGCTACACCTTC. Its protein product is CASSADSGAPFGYTF.

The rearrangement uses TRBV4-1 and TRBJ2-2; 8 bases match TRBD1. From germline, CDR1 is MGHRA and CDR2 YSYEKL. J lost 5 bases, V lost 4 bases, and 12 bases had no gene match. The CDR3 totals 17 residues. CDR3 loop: CASSLIPGGERTGELFF. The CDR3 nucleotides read TGCGCCAGCAGCCTTATTCCAGGGGGCGAAAGGACCGGGGAGCTGTTTTTT.

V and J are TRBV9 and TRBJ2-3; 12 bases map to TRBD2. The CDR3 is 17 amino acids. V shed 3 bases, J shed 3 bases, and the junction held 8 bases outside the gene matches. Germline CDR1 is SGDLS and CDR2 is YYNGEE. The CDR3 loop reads CASSALTSGSETDTQYF. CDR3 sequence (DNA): TGTGCCAGCAGCGCCCTGACTAGCGGGAGCGAGACAGATACGCAGTATTTT. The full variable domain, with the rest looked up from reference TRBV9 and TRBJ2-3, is DSGVTQTPKHLITATGQRVTLRCSPRSGDLSVYWYQQSLDQGLQFLIQYYNGEERAKGNILERFSAQQFPDLHSELNLSSLELGDSALYFCASSALTSGSETDTQYFGPGTRLTVL.